This is a list of T cell receptor beta chains from one sample in a study of beta chain features in type 1 diabetes. Method: immunoSEQ multiplex PCR; TCRdb's copy keeps in-frame clones and lacks some. This sample has fewer than 350,000 clones, with 8% found just once. Sample: central memory CD4+ T cells from blood. These receptors all stem from a woman under 30 in good health. The CDR3 runs from the conserved cysteine through the conserved F or W. A D gene is named only where the DNA matches it firmly. Clone size is given for some rows only: seen once, a few or many times, or a class if the clone is expanded.

j_gene	d_gene	v_gene	len	abundance	CDR3nt	CDR3aa
TRBJ2-3	TRBD1	TRBV4-2	14	NA	TGTGCCAGCGGCGGACAGGGAGGTACAGATACGCAGTATTTT	CASGGQGGTDTQYF
TRBJ2-3	TRBD2	TRBV7-6	15	few	TGTGCCAGCAGCGTAGCGGGAGGGCGGACAGATACGCAGTATTTT	CASSVAGGRTDTQYF
TRBJ1-2	NA	TRBV7-9	14	few	TGTGCCAGCAGCCCGCCCGACCGCCTATACGGCTACACCTTC	CASSPPDRLYGYTF
TRBJ2-7	NA	TRBV5-1	14	NA	TGCGCCAGCAAGGGGGAGGCGAGCTCCTACGAGCAGTACTTC	CASKGEASSYEQYF
TRBJ1-2	NA	TRBV2	13	NA	TGTGCCAGCAGTGCATCCTTAGATGGGGGCTACACCTTC	CASSASLDGGYTF
TRBJ2-7	NA	TRBV5-6	14	NA	TGTGCCAGCAGCCCAGGCTTACAGTTCGACGAGCAGTACTTC	CASSPGLQFDEQYF
TRBJ1-2	NA	TRBV7-9	12	few	TGTGCCAGCAGCCAAGTGAACTATGGCTACACCTTC	CASSQVNYGYTF
TRBJ1-1	NA	TRBV5-4	12	NA	TGTGCCAGCAGCACGGGGAACACTGAAGCTTTCTTT	CASSTGNTEAFF
TRBJ2-3	NA	TRBV7-2	13	few	TGTGCCAGCAGCGGCCAGCGCGTCCATACGCAGTATTTT	CASSGQRVHTQYF
TRBJ1-2	NA	TRBV27	16	NA	TGTGCCAGCAGTCCGGACAAGGGCAAGAGTAACTATGGCTACACCTTC	CASSPDKGKSNYGYTF
TRBJ2-7	NA	TRBV7-2	14	NA	TGTGCCAGCAGCACCCGACAACCCACCTACGAGCAGTACTTC	CASSTRQPTYEQYF
TRBJ2-3	TRBD2	TRBV5-4	16	NA	TGTGCCAGCAGCTTCGGGACTAGCGGGGGGACAGATACGCAGTATTTT	CASSFGTSGGTDTQYF
TRBJ2-1	NA	TRBV28	14	many	TGTGCCAGCACCAAAACGCCAACAGGGAAAGAGCAGTTCTTC	CASTKTPTGKEQFF
TRBJ1-2	NA	TRBV18	15	many	TGTGCCAGCTCACCTTCTTCGGCCAGCTCTTATGGCTACACCTTC	CASSPSSASSYGYTF
TRBJ2-1	TRBD1	TRBV5-1	15	few	TGCGCCAGCAGCTTGGGGGGGACAGCCTCAGGGGAGCAGTTCTTC	CASSLGGTASGEQFF
TRBJ2-1	TRBD1	TRBV7-9	15	NA	TGTGCCAGCAGCGAGACGACAGGGGCCTACAATGAGCAGTTCTTC	CASSETTGAYNEQFF
TRBJ1-1	NA	TRBV7-2	15	few	TGTGCCAGCAGCCCGTGGACAGCAAGACACACTGAAGCTTTCTTT	CASSPWTARHTEAFF